This TCR beta chain was profiled in a study of T-cell reconstitution after alpha-beta-depleted transplantation in children (dated by TCRdb to the mid-2010s). Regarding the research as a whole: Using TCR repertoire profiling, the study followed T-cell immune reconstitution in a quantitative way in children after TCRalphabeta/CD19-depleted allogeneic hematopoietic cell transplantation.

The receptor library was made with PCR. Sequenced using an Illumina HiSeq 2500. Molecular barcoding was employed in the preparation of TCR libraries, with unique molecular identifiers being used to normalize TCRbeta repertoire quantification. Starting from the raw public reads, TCRdb applied fastp trimming at Q25, assembled clones with MiXCR and retained in-frame beta chains. Entries that share a CDR3 protein sequence are merged under the most common genes and DNA. Recorded for this sample are approximately 240,000 distinct CDR3 sequences; 9.7% of them occurred a single time. About 4.9% of the sample is in the top ten clones. V is cut back by 5 bases and J by 10 bases, with 3 bases in the junction unmatched. The CDR3 covers 11 residues, taking in both the cysteine and the phenylalanine. The DNA shown is the 33-base CDR3, in frame from base 1. The germline V gene (reference sequence) gives CDR1 as SEHNR and CDR2 as FQNEAQ.

This clonotype was observed many times. No antigen is known for it. No base qualities exist here, and no much larger clone lies one base off it. This sample comprised PBMCs from the stem cell graft donor, obtained from the stem cell graft. This clonotype originated in a human donor who donated a stem cell graft to a child with SCID. Recombination joined TRBV7-9 with TRBJ1-2; 8 bases in the junction line up with TRBD1. The CDR3 protein: CASSRQGIYTF. The nucleotides read TGTGCCAGCAGCCGACAGGGGATCTACACCTTC.